The TCR beta chain described here comes from a study of blood T cells in healthy people across ages (dated by TCRdb to 2013 to 2016). Broadly, across the study: In model experiments, template switching captured roughly one uniquely barcoded TCR beta cDNA molecule for every two T cells. To avoid experimental bias, donors of different ages were distributed randomly across sequencing lanes. The donors were divided into four age groups: young (average about 15 years), middle-aged (approximately 39), aged (approximately 62) and long-lived (around 87). The study measured age-related changes in TCR beta repertoire diversity using deep sequencing normalized with unique cDNA molecular identifiers. For two donors (one aged 18 to 30 and one aged 80 or older), the study analyzed two additional independent replicas of 1 million unique cDNA reads from the same blood draw. Summary of the overall study and its limitations: Compared with the aged group, the long-lived group had more naive CD4+ T cells, fewer expanded clones and increased TCR diversity, a pattern suggesting age selection. Observed TCR beta diversity per million T cells fell roughly linearly with age, and a significant reduction was already apparent by age about 36. Since profiling was done on bulk unsorted PBMCs, naive and antigen-experienced compartments could not be conclusively compared. Donor CMV infection status was unknown, potentially confounding age-related changes in expanded clonotypes. Estimates of total diversity based on one million sequenced T cells were considered lower bounds and underestimates. A strong correlation was found between observed TCR beta diversity and the percentage of naive T cells measured by flow cytometry.

Systemically healthy Caucasian individuals from Russia, some 36 in total and aged about 6 to 100 years, were included as donors. Each donor gave about 11 milliliters of peripheral blood, drawn into EDTA-treated Vacutainer tubes. Ficoll-Paque density-gradient centrifugation was used to isolate PBMCs, with at least 6.5 million per sample. Total RNA, at least 5 micrograms per sample, was extracted from PBMCs with Trizol reagent. The percentages of naive CD45RAhigh/CD27high T cells were determined by flow cytometry on a PBMC aliquot from every donor. With respect to this clonotype: Its target antigen remains unknown. One base away there is no much larger clone; base qualities are not given.

The V and J ends are trimmed by 7 bases and 0 bases, leaving 16 bases between them. From the germline V gene, CDR1 is MRHNA and CDR2 is SNTAGT. From the cysteine up to the phenylalanine, the CDR3 has a length of 17 residues. Just the 51-base CDR3 DNA is kept, in frame starting at base 1. Libraries were made using 5' RACE. Sequencing was carried out with an Illumina HiSeq 2500. A second PCR of roughly 6 to 11 cycles was run with a J-beta primer mix and a sample-barcoded 5' primer. A unique molecular identifier was introduced onto each TCR beta cDNA molecule by a template-switch 5' adaptor carrying 12 random nucleotides. At least 2.5 million CDR3-containing paired-end reads were obtained from each sample. First-strand cDNA synthesis was performed from all RNA using the Mint cDNA synthesis kit, with priming by a TRBC-specific oligonucleotide. Following uracil-DNA glycosylase treatment, a first 18-cycle PCR with universal primers M1SS and BC2_uni_R was performed on all cDNA. As for the authors' bioinformatics: For normalization, 1 million high-quality reads, each with a distinct molecular identifier, were randomly selected from each sample. Instead of being binned into consensus sequences, reads with shared molecular identifiers were discarded. CDR3 identification, clonotype clustering and error correction used MiTCR with a Q25 quality threshold and the strictest error-elimination algorithm. A nonparametric unseen species model with Euler transformation was used to estimate lower-bound total TCR beta diversity. Starting from the raw public reads, TCRdb applied fastp trimming at Q25, assembled clones with MiXCR and retained in-frame beta chains. CDR3 protein duplicates are merged, each entry listing the most common genes and DNA. None of the V and J calls come from the authors' own analysis; TCRdb made them. The sample table records 1.5 million or so distinct CDR3 sequences; 40% to 45% of these occur just once. About 3.8% of the sample lies in the top ten.

This sequence was found in a woman aged 18-30 years in good health. Material for sequencing was blood. The V and J genes are TRBV6-4 and TRBJ2-6, with the D gene not confidently named. The nucleotide sequence reads TGTGCCAGCAAGCCCCGGGCCTCCTCCTCTGGGGCCAACGTCCTGACTTTC. It translates as CASKPRASSSGANVLTF.